Sequencing of this T cell receptor beta chain was carried out in a study of PD-L1 blockade in urothelial cancer. Libraries were prepared by immunoSEQ multiplex PCR; TCRdb keeps only in-frame clonotypes and omits some of them. The profile shows about 45,000 clones, about four fifths of them singletons. The CDR3 contains 13 residues. Trimming stripped 3 bases from V and 5 bases from J, with 11 bases between. Germline V gives CDR1 SGHRS, CDR2 YFSETQ. Indicated time point: peripheral blood 6 weeks after treatment start. Enrolled patients showed locally advanced or metastatic urothelial carcinoma. The receptor was isolated from a man aged 55 to 70 with urothelial cancer. Sequencing used PBMCs, obtained around atezolizumab (anti-PD-L1) treatment. J is TRBJ2-5 and V is TRBV5-1; D is possibly TRBD1 (7 bases). The CDR3 DNA is TGCGCCAGCAGCTCTCCAGGGGGGGAGACCCAGTACTTC. This encodes CASSSPGGETQYF.